This T cell receptor (beta chain) derives from a study of identical twins. The CDR3 length is 12 residues. CDR1 ENHRY and CDR2 SYGVKD come from the germline V gene. Trimming shortened V by 4 bases and J by 3 bases, and 7 bases separated the two germline ends. A universal primer site was added by template switching, and unique molecular identifiers were carried by the cDNA. From the 5' RACE reads, TCRdb called clonotypes with MiXCR, one entry per CDR3 protein. The sample lists about 690,000 distinct CDR3 sequences, roughly 6% occurring once. This clonotype has ten or more counts. This chain connects TRBV10-3 to TRBJ2-7; tentative D call: TRBD1 (6 bases). This clonotype originated in a man younger than 35 in good health. Input material: naive T cells sorted from blood. The CDR3 region is CAISAQGYEQYF. The CDR3 region has the DNA TGTGCCATCAGTGCACAGGGCTACGAGCAGTACTTC.